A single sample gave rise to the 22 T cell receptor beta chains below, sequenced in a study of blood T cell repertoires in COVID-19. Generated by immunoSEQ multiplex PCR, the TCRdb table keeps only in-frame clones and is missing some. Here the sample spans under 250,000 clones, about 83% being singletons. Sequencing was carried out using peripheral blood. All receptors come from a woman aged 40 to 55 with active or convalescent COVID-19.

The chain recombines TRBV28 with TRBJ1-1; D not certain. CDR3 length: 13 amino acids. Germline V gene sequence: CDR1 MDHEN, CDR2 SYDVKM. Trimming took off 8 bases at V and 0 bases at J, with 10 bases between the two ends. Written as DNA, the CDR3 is TGTGCCAGCGTAAAAATTATGAACACTGAAGCTTTCTTT. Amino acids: CASVKIMNTEAFF.

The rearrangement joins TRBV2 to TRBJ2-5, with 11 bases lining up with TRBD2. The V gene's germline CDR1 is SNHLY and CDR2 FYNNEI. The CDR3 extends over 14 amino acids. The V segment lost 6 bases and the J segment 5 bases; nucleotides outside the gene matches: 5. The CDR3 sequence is CASRRTSGRETQYF. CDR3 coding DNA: TGTGCCAGCAGGAGGACTAGCGGGCGGGAGACCCAGTACTTC.

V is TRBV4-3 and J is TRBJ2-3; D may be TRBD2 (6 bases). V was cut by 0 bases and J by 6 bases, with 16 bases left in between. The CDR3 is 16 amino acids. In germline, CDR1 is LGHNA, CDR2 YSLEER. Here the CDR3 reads CASSQEMWTGVDTQYF. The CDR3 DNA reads TGCGCCAGCAGCCAAGAGATGTGGACGGGGGTGGATACGCAGTATTTT.

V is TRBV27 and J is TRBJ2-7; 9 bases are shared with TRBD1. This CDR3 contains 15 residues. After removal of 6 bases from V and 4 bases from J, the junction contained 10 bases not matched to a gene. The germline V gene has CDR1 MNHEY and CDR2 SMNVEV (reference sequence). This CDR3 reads CASSSLGQGSYEQYF. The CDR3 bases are TGTGCCAGCAGCTCCCTCGGACAGGGGTCGTACGAGCAGTACTTC.

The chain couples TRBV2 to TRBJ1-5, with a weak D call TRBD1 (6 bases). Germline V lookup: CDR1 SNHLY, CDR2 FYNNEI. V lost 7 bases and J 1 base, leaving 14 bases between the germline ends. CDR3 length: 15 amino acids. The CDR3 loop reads CASTRGGESNQPQHF. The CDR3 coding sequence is TGTGCCAGCACGAGGGGGGGCGAGAGCAATCAGCCCCAGCATTTT.

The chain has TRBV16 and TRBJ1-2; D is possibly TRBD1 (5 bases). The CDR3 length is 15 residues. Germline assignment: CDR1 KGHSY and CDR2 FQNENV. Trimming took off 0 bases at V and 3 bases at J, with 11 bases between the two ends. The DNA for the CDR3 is TGTGCCAGCAGCCAATCGACCGGGGGGGACTATGGCTACACCTTC. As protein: CASSQSTGGDYGYTF.

CDR3 sequence reads: CASSPRRGTANEKLFF. The CDR3 nucleotides read TGTGCCAGCAGCCCGCGTCGAGGGACAGCTAATGAAAAACTGTTTTTT. The chain couples TRBV7-9 to TRBJ1-4; 7 nucleotides match TRBD1. Trimming removed 5 bases from V and 3 bases from J; junction bases left unmatched: 9. This CDR3 region has 16 residues. Germline V gene lookup returns CDR1 SEHNR and CDR2 FQNEAQ (reference sequence).

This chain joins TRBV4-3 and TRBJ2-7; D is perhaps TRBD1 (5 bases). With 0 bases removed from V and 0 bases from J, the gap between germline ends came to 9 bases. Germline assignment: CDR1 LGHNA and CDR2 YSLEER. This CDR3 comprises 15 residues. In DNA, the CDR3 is TGCGCCAGCAGCCAAGATACAGGTGCCTCCTACGAGCAGTACTTC. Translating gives CASSQDTGASYEQYF.

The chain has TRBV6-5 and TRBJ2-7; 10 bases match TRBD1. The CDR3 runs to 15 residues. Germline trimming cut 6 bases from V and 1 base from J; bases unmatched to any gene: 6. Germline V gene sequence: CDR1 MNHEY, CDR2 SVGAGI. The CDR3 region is CASRPGQGISYEQYF. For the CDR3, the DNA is TGTGCCAGCAGACCGGGACAGGGGATTTCCTACGAGCAGTACTTC.

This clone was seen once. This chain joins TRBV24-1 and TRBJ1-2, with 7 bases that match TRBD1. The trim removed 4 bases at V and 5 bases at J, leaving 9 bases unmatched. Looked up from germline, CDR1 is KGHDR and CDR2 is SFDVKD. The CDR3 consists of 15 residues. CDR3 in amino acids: CATSDKGGSGYGYTF. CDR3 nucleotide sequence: TGTGCCACCAGTGACAAAGGGGGCTCAGGGTATGGCTACACCTTC.

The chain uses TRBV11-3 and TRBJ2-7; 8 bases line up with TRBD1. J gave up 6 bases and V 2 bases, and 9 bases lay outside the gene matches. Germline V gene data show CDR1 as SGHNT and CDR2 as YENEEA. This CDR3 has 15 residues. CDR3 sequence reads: CASSLIDRGEFEQYF. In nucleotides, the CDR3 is TGTGCCAGCAGCTTAATCGACAGGGGCGAATTCGAGCAGTACTTC.

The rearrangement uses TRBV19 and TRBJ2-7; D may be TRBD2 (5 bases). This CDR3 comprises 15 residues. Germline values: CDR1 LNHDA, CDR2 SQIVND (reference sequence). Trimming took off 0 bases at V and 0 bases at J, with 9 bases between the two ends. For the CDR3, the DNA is TGTGCCAGTAGTATAGAAGAGGGTTTCTCCTACGAGCAGTACTTC. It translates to CASSIEEGFSYEQYF.

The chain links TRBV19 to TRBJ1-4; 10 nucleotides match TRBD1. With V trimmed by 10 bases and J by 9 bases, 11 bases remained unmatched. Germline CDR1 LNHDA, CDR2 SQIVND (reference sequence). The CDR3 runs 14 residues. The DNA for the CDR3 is TGTGCCACCGATGACAGGGGGCGCAGTCAAAAACTGTTTTTT. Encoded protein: CATDDRGRSQKLFF.

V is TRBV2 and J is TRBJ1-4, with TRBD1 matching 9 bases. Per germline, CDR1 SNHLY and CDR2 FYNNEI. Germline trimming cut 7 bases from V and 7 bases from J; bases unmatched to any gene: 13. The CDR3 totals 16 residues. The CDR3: CASIISTGGMGEKLFF. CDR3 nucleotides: TGTGCCAGCATCATAAGTACAGGGGGCATGGGTGAAAAACTGTTTTTT.

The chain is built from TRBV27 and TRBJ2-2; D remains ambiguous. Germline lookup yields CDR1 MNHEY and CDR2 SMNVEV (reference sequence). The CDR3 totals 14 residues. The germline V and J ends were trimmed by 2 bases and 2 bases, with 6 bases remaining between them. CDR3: CASSLEHNTGELFF. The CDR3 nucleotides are TGTGCCAGCAGTTTAGAACACAACACCGGGGAGCTGTTTTTT.

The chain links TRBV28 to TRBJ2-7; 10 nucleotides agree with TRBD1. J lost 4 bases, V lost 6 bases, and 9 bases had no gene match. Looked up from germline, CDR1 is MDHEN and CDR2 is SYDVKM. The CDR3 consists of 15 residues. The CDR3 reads CASRPPGQGKYEQYF. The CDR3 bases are TGTGCCAGCAGGCCCCCGGGACAGGGGAAGTACGAGCAGTACTTC.

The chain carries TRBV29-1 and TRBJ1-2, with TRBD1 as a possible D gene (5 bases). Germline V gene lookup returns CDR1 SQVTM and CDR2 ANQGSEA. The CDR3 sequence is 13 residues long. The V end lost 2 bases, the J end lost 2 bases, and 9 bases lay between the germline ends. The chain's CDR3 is CSVEQGLNYGYTF. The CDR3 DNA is TGCAGCGTTGAACAGGGATTGAACTATGGCTACACCTTC.

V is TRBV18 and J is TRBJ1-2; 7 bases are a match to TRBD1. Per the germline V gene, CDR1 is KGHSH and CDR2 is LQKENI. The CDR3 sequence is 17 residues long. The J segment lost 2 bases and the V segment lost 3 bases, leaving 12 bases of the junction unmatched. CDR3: CASSPSRQGLGNYGYTF. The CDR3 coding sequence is TGTGCCAGCTCACCGTCTAGACAGGGCTTAGGGAACTATGGCTACACCTTC.

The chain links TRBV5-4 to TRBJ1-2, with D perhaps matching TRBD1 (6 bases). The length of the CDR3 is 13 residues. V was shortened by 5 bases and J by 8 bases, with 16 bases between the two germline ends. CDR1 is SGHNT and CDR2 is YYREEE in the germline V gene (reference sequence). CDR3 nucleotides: TGTGCCAGCAGGCACCGGGACATGGACGGCTACACCTTC. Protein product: CASRHRDMDGYTF.

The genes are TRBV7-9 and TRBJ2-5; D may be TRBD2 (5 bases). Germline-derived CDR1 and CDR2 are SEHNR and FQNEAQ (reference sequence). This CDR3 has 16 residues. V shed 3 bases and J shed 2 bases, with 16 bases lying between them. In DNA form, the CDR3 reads TGTGCCAGCAGCTTTTACCCCCCGAGGGTACAAGAGACCCAGTACTTC. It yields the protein CASSFYPPRVQETQYF.

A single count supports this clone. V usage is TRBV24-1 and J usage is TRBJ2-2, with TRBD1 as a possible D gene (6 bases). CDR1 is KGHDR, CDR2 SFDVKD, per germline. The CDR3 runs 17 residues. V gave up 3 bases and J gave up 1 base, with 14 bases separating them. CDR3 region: CATSDNSMTGNTGELFF. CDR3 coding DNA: TGTGCCACCAGTGATAACTCTATGACAGGGAACACCGGGGAGCTGTTTTTT.

The CDR3 here is CASSEGGEKLFF. The CDR3 nucleotides are TGTGCCAGCAGTGAGGGAGGAGAAAAACTGTTTTTT. The J gene is TRBJ1-4, the V gene TRBV2; D call uncertain. The CDR3 length is 12 residues. The germline V gene encodes CDR1 SNHLY and CDR2 FYNNEI. Deletions cut 3 bases from V and 8 bases from J, with 7 bases between.